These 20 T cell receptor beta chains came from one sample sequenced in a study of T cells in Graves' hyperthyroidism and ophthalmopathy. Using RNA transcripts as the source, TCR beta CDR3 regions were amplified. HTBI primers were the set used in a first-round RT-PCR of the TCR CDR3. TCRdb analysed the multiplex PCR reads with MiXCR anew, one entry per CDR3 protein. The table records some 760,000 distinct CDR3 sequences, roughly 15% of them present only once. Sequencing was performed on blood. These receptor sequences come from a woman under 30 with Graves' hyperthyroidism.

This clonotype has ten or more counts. The CDR3 DNA reads as TGTGCCAGCAGCACGACAGAGAACACTGAAGCTTTCTTT. This sequence encodes CASSTTENTEAFF. The rearrangement links TRBV6-1 to TRBJ1-1; possible D gene TRBD1, 5 bases. Per germline, CDR1 MNHNS and CDR2 SASEGT. Trimming left V 6 bases short and J 1 base short, with 9 bases between. The CDR3 is 13 residues long.

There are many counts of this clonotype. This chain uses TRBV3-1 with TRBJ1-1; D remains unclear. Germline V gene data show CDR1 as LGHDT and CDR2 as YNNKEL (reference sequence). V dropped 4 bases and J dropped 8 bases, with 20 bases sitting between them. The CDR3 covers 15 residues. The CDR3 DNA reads TGTGCCAGCAGCCCCAGAGGATCCTTGACCCCAGAAGCTTTCTTT. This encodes CASSPRGSLTPEAFF.

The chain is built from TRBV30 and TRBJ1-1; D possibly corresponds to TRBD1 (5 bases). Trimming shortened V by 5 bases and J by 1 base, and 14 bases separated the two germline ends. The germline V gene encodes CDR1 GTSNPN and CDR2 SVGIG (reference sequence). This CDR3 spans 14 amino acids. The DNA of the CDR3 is TGTGCCTGGGTGGGGGACGGTGGGAACACTGAAGCTTTCTTT. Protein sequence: CAWVGDGGNTEAFF.

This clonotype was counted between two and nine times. The CDR3 spells CASGLVPSTWGLAGGSEQFF. The CDR3 nucleotides are TGTGCTAGTGGTTTGGTACCCTCTACTTGGGGACTAGCGGGAGGTAGTGAGCAGTTCTTC. The chain recombines TRBV12-5 with TRBJ2-1, with 15 bases lining up with TRBD2. The trim removed 0 bases at V and 9 bases at J, leaving 15 bases unmatched. The CDR3 consists of 20 residues. Per the germline V gene, CDR1 is LGHNT and CDR2 is FRNRAP.

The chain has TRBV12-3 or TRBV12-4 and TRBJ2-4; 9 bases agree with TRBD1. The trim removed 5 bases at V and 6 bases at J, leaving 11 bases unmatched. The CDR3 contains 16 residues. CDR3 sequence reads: CASSEVQGALGNIQYF. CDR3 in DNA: TGTGCCAGCAGTGAGGTACAGGGGGCCCTGGGAAACATTCAGTACTTC.

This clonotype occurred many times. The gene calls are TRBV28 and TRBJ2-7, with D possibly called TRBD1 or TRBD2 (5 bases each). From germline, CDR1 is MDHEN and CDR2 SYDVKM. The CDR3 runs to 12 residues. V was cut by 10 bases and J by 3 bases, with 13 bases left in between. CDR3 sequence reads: CATGDAYYEQYF. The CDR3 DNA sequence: TGTGCCACCGGGGACGCCTACTACGAGCAGTACTTC.

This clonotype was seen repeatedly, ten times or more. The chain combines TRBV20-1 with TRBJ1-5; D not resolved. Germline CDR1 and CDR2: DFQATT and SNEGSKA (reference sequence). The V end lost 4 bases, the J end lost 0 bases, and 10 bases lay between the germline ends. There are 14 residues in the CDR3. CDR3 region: CSAMSGYSNQPQHF. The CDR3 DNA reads TGCAGTGCTATGAGCGGTTATAGCAATCAGCCCCAGCATTTT.

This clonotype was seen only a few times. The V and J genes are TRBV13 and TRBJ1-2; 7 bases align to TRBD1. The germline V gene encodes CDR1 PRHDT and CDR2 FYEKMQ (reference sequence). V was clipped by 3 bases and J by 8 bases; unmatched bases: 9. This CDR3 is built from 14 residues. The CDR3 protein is CASSFPTGNEGYTF. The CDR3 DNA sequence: TGTGCCAGCAGCTTTCCGACAGGGAACGAGGGCTACACCTTC.

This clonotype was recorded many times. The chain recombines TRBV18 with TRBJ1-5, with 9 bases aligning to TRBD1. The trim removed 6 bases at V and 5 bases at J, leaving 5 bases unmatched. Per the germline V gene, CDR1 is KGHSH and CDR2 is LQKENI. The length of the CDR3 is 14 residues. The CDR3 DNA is TGTGCCAGCTCCTCGGGACAGGGTCATCAGCCCCAGCATTTT. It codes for CASSSGQGHQPQHF. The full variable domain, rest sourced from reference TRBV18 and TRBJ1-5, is NAGVMQNPRHLVRRRGQEARLRCSPMKGHSHVYWYRQLPEEGLKFMVYLQKENIIDESGMPKERFSAEFPKEGPSILRIQQVVRGDSAAYFCASSSGQGHQPQHFGDGTRLSIL.

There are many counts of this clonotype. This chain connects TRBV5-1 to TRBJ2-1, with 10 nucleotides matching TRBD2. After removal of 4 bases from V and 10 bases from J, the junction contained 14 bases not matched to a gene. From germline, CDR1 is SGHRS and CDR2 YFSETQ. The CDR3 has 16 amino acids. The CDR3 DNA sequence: TGCGCCAGCAGCCTGCCCCCTAGCGGGAGTGGGGTGGAGCAGTTCTTC. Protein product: CASSLPPSGSGVEQFF.

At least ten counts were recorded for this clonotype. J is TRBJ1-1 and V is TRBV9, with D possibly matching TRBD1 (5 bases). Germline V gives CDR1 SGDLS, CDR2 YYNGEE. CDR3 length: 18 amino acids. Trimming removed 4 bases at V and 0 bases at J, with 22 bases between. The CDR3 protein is CASSPKGPGRILNTEAFF. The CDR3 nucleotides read TGTGCCAGCAGCCCCAAAGGACCAGGGCGGATTCTGAACACTGAAGCTTTCTTT.

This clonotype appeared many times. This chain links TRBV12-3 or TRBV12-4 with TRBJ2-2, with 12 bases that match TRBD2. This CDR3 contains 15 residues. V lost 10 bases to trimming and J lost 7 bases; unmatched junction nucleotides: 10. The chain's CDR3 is CATDTSGRRGGELFF. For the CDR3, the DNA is TGTGCCACCGACACTAGCGGGAGGAGAGGCGGGGAGCTGTTTTTT.

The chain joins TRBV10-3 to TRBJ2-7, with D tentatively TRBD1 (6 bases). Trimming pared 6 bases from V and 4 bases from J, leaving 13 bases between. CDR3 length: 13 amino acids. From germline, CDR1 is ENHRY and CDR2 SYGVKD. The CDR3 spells CAIRDGGWYEQYF. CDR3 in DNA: TGTGCCATCAGGGATGGGGGCTGGTACGAGCAGTACTTC.

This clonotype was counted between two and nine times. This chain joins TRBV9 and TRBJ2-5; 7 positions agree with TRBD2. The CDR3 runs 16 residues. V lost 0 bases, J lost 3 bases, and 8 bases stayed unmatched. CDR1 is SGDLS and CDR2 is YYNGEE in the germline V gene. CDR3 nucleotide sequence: TGTGCCAGCAGCGTAGGGGCAGTTGGGGGGGAAGAGACCCAGTACTTC. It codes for CASSVGAVGGEETQYF.

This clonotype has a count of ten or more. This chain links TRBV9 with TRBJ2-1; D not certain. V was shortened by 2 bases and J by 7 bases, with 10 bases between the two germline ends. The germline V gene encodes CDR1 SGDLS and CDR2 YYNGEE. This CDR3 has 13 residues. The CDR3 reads CASSVSNLNEQFF. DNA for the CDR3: TGTGCCAGCAGCGTCAGCAATCTAAATGAGCAGTTCTTC.

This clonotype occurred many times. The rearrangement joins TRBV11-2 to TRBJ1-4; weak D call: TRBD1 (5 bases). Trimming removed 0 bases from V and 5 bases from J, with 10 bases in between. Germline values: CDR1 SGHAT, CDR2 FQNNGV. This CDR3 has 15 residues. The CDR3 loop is CASSLEGERNEKLFF. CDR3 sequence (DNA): TGTGCCAGCAGCTTAGAGGGGGAGAGAAATGAAAAACTGTTTTTT. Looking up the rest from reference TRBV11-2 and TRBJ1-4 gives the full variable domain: EAGVAQSPRYKIIEKRQSVAFWCNPISGHATLYWYQQILGQGPKLLIQFQNNGVVDDSQLPKDRFSAERLKGVDSTLKIQPAKLEDSAVYLCASSLEGERNEKLFFGSGTQLSVL.

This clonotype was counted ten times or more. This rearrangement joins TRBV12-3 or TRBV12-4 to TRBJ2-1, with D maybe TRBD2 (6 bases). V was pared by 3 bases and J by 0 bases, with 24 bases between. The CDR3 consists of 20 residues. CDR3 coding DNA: TGTGCCAGCAGTTTCCGGGCGGGGTTGCGGGGAGAGAGCTCCTACAATGAGCAGTTCTTC. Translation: CASSFRAGLRGESSYNEQFF.

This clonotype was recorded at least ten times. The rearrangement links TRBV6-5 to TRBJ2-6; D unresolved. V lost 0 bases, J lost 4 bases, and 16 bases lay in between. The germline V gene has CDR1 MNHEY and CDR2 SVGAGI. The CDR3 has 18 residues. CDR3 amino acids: CASSYSKQWAVGANVLTF. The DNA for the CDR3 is TGTGCCAGCAGTTACTCGAAGCAATGGGCGGTCGGGGCCAACGTCCTGACTTTC.

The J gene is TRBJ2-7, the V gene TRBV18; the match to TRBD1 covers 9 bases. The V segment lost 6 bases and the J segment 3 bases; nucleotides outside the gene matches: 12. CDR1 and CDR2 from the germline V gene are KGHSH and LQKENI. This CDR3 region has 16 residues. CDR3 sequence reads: CASSPPGTGLFYEQYF. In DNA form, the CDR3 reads TGTGCCAGCTCGCCCCCCGGGACAGGGTTATTCTACGAGCAGTACTTC.

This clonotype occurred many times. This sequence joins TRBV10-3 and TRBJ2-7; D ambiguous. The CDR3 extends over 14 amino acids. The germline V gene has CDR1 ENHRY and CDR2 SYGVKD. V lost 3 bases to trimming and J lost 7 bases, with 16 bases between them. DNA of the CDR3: TGTGCCATCAGTGAAGGTGGCGCTCTTAAAGAGCAGTACTTC. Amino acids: CAISEGGALKEQYF.